This entry lists 10 T cell receptor beta chains sequenced from one sample in a study of T cells in women clearing cervical HPV infection. Sequenced by immunoSEQ multiplex PCR; TCRdb stores in-frame clones only, minus some. In all, the sample yields approximately 33,000 clones. Specimen: blood buffy coat. Receptors were obtained from a woman between 18 and 75 years old with a cervical HPV16 infection that either progressed to CIN3+ or cleared (not recorded which).

CDR3: CASSSHPGDTQYF. Partial CDR3 DNA: TGTGCCAGCAGCTCGCATCCGGGGGATACC. This chain uses TRBV7-3 with TRBJ2-5; possibly TRBD2 for D (6 bases). The read is 3 residues too short to cover the CDR3 end, so that end is filled in from the germline J gene. The CDR3 length is 13 residues. Germline lookup yields CDR1 SGHTA and CDR2 FQGTGA.

Remarks on this clone: Sequencing ends 3 residues short of the CDR3 end; the germline J gene provides the rest. V gene TRBV19 combines with J gene TRBJ2-7, with 8 bases matching TRBD2. The junction had 5 bases not matched to a gene; V was cut back by 3 bases and J by 4 bases. The CDR3 has 14 residues. Germline CDR1 and CDR2: LNHDA and SQIVND (reference sequence). Incomplete CDR3 DNA: TGTGCCAGTAGTATCGGTAGCGGGACTTACGAG. This sequence encodes CASSIGSGTYE. The CDR3, in full, reads CASSIGSGTYEQYF.

About this clone: The observed sequence ends 3 residues before the CDR3 terminus, with the missing tail filled in from the germline J gene. The V call is TRBV5-1, the J call TRBJ2-2; D is unresolved. Trimming took off 4 bases at V and 5 bases at J, with 12 bases between the two ends. Germline CDR1 reads SGHRS; CDR2 reads YFSETQ. This CDR3 spans 14 amino acids. The CDR3 loop is CASSPPGSTGELFF. CDR3 DNA, as far as it was read: TGCGCCAGCAGCCCGCCCGGTAGTACCGGGGAG. The full variable domain, its missing parts supplied by reference TRBV5-1 and TRBJ2-2, is KAGVTQTPRYLIKTRGQQVTLSCSPISGHRSVSWYQQTPGQGLQFLFEYFSETQRNKGNFPGRFSGRQFSNSRSEMNVSTLELGDSALYLCASSPPGSTGELFFGEGSRLTVL.

Turning to this clone: The CDR3 end lies 3 residues beyond the end of the read and is filled in from the germline J gene. This chain uses TRBV18 with TRBJ1-4; D gene unclear. This CDR3 has 16 amino acids. Between the trimmed V and J ends, which lost 2 bases and 7 bases, there was a span of 17 bases. Germline values: CDR1 KGHSH, CDR2 LQKENI. The covered CDR3 bases are TGTGCCAGCTCACCAAAGCGGCCGGGGATCATTGAAAAA. It yields the protein CASSPKRPGIIEK. The whole CDR3 protein is CASSPKRPGIIEKLFF.

Comments on this clone: The read gets to within 3 residues of the CDR3 end, and the germline J gene fills in the rest. The same CDR3 can be traced to other DNA sequences in this sample. The genes are TRBV29-1 and TRBJ1-2; 8 bases map to TRBD1. In germline, CDR1 is SQVTM, CDR2 ANQGSEA. The CDR3 totals 12 residues. The CDR3 reads CSAGTGTYGYTF. The CDR3 DNA, read in part, is TGCAGCGCCGGGACAGGAACTTACGGG.

On this clone: The read ends 3 residues early relative to the CDR3; the germline J gene fills the gap. The chain couples TRBV29-1 to TRBJ1-1; D is undetermined. The germline V gene encodes CDR1 SQVTM and CDR2 ANQGSEA. With 2 bases removed from V and 2 bases from J, the gap between germline ends came to 3 bases. This CDR3 has 11 amino acids. CDR3 loop: CSVETNTEAFF. CDR3 DNA (partial): TGCAGCGTTGAAACTAACACTGAA.

As concerns this clone: The CDR3 end lies 3 residues beyond the end of the read and is filled in from the germline J gene. This chain links TRBV5-1 with TRBJ2-3; tentative D call: TRBD1 (6 bases). This CDR3 is 15 amino acids long. CDR1 SGHRS and CDR2 YFSETQ come from the germline V gene. V was cut by 0 bases and J by 2 bases, with 10 bases left in between. The CDR3 protein is CASSLGQGHTDTQYF. CDR3 DNA, as far as it was read: TGCGCCAGCAGCTTGGGGCAGGGACACACAGATACG.

A remark on this clone: Read coverage stops 3 residues before the CDR3 terminus; the germline J gene supplies the remainder. V and J are TRBV19 and TRBJ2-2; D unresolved. The germline V and J ends were trimmed by 7 bases and 1 base, with 10 bases remaining between them. CDR3 size: 14 residues. From germline, CDR1 is LNHDA and CDR2 SQIVND (reference sequence). CDR3 sequence: CASKAALNTGELFF. The sequenced CDR3 bases are TGTGCCAGTAAGGCAGCGTTGAACACCGGGGAG.

Worth noting for this clone: With the read ending 3 residues before the CDR3 end, the germline J gene is used to fill in that end. The chain employs TRBV5-1 and TRBJ1-1; D is possibly TRBD1 (6 bases). This CDR3 contains 11 residues. Trimming pared 4 bases from V and 7 bases from J, leaving 8 bases between. The germline V gene encodes CDR1 SGHRS and CDR2 YFSETQ. The CDR3 bases that were read are TGCGCCAGCAGCCAGGGGATTGAA. It specifies CASSQGIE. The CDR3 in its entirety is CASSQGIEAFF. Full variable domain (rest looked up from reference TRBV5-1 and TRBJ1-1): KAGVTQTPRYLIKTRGQQVTLSCSPISGHRSVSWYQQTPGQGLQFLFEYFSETQRNKGNFPGRFSGRQFSNSRSEMNVSTLELGDSALYLCASSQGIEAFFGQGTRLTVV.

Of note for this clone: Read sequence stops 3 residues before the CDR3 end, and the germline J gene provides the missing end. V gene TRBV18 combines with J gene TRBJ1-2; TRBD1 aligns across 9 bases. The CDR3 covers 15 residues. Germline-derived CDR1 and CDR2 are KGHSH and LQKENI. The part of the CDR3 DNA that was read is TGTGCCAGCTCACCACGTACAGGGGGCTTCAATGAC. It encodes CASSPRTGGFND. The complete CDR3 protein is CASSPRTGGFNDYTF.